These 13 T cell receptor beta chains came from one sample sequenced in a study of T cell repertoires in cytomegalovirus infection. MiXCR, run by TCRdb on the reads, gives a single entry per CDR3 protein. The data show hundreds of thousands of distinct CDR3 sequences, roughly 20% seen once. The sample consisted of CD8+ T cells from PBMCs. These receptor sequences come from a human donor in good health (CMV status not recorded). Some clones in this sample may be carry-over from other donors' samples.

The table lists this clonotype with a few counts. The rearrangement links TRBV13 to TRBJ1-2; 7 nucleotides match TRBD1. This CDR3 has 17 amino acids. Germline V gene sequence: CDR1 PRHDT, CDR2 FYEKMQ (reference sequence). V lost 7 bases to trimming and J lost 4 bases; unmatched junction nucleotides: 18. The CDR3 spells CASTFGDGTDAFYGYTF. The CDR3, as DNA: TGTGCCAGCACCTTCGGGGATGGGACAGACGCATTCTATGGCTACACCTTC. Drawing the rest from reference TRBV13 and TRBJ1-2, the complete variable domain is AAGVIQSPRHLIKEKRETATLKCYPIPRHDTVYWYQQGPGQDPQFLISFYEKMQSDKGSIPDRFSAQQFSDYHSELNMSSLELGDSALYFCASTFGDGTDAFYGYTFGSGTRLTVV.

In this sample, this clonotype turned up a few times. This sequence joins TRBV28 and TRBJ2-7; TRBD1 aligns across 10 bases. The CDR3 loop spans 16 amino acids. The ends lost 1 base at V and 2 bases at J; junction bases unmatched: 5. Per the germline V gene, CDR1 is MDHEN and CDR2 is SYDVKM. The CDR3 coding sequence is TGTGCCAGCAGTTTATCCAGGACAGGGGGAACCTACGAGCAGTACTTC. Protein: CASSLSRTGGTYEQYF.

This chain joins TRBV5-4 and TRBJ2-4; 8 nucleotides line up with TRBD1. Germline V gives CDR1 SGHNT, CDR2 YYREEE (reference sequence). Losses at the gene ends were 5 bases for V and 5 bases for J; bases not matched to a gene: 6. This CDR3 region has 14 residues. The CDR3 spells CASSSRGRENIQYF. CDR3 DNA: TGTGCCAGCAGTTCCAGGGGGCGGGAAAACATTCAGTACTTC.

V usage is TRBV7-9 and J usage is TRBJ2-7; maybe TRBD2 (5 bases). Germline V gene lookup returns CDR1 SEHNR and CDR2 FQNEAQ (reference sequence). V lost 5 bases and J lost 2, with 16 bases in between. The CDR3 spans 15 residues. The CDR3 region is CASSPQSTGTYEQYF. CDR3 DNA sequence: TGTGCCAGCAGCCCACAGAGTACGGGGACCTACGAGCAGTACTTC.

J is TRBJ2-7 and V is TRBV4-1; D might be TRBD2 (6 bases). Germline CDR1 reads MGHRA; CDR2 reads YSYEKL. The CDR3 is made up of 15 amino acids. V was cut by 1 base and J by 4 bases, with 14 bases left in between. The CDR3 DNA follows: TGCGCCAGCAGCCAAGGCCTCGGGAGTCGGTACGAGCAGTACTTC. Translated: CASSQGLGSRYEQYF.

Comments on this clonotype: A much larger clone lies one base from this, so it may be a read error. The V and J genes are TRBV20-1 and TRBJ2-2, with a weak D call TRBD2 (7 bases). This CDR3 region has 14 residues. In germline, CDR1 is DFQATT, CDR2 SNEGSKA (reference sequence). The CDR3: CSAREGDYTRELFF. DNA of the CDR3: TGCAGTGCGCGAGAGGGGGACTACACCAGGGAGCTGTTTTTT.

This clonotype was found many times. CDR3 sequence: CASSLGGTTNEKLFF. CDR3 DNA: TGTGCCAGCAGCTTAGGGGGAACAACTAATGAAAAACTGTTTTTT. The chain uses TRBV7-9 and TRBJ1-4; D gene ambiguous. CDR3 length: 15 amino acids. Germline assignment: CDR1 SEHNR and CDR2 FQNEAQ (reference sequence). V was pared by 1 base and J by 0 bases, with 6 bases between.

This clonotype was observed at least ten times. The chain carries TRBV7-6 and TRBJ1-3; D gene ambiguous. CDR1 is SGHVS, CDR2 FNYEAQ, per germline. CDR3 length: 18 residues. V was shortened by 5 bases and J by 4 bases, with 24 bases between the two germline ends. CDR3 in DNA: TGTGCCAGCAGCGAAGGCCCACGGCAGGAAGCTGCAGGAAACACCATATATTTT. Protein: CASSEGPRQEAAGNTIYF.

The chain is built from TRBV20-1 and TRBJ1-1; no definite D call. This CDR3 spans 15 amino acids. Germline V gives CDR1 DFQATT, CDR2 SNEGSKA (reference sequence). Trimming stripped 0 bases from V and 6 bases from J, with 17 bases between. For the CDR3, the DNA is TGCAGTGCTAGAGATCAGAGGGTGACGGGTGCTGAAGCTTTCTTT. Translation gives CSARDQRVTGAEAFF.

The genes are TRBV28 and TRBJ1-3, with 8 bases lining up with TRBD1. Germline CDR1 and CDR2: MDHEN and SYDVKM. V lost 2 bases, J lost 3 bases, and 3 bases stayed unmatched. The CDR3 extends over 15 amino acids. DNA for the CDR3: TGTGCCAGCAGTTTACCTACAGGGGGTGGAAACACCATATATTTT. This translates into CASSLPTGGGNTIYF.

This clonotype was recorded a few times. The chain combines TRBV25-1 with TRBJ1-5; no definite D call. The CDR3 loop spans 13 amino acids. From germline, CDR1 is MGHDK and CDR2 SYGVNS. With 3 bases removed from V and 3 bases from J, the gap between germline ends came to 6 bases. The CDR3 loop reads CASSDGINQPQHF. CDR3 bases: TGTGCCAGCAGTGACGGGATCAATCAGCCCCAGCATTTT.

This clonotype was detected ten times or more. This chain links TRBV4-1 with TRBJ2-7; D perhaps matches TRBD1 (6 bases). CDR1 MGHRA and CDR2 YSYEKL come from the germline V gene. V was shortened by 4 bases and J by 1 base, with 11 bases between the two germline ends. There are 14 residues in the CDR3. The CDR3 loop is CASSPDTGSYEQYF. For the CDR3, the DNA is TGCGCCAGCAGCCCGGACACAGGGTCCTACGAGCAGTACTTC.

The CDR3 DNA reads TGCAGTGCTAGACCACGGACTAGCGTTTGGGCAGATACGCAGTATTTT. As protein: CSARPRTSVWADTQYF. The V call is TRBV20-1, the J call TRBJ2-3, with 9 nucleotides matching TRBD2. V dropped 2 bases and J dropped 4; count of bases not matched to a gene: 10. Germline V CDR1 and CDR2: DFQATT, SNEGSKA (reference sequence). This CDR3 spans 16 amino acids.